A single sample is the source of the 19 T cell receptor beta chains below, sequenced in a study of cytomegalovirus exposure and HLA in healthy donors. Use of 60 Vbeta and 13 Jbeta primers characterized the PCR. TCRdb's table, derived via immunoSEQ multiplex PCR, lists solely in-frame clones and lacks some. The table has tens of thousands of clones, 70% to 85% seen once; the top ten hold around 1.5%. The sample taken for sequencing was PBMCs. All receptors derive from a man aged 40-50 years in good health and CMV-seronegative.

This chain joins TRBV5-8 and TRBJ1-2; D might be TRBD1 (6 bases). Deletions cut 5 bases from V and 2 bases from J, with 16 bases between. CDR3 length: 15 amino acids. From germline, CDR1 is SGHTS and CDR2 YDEGEE. Written as DNA, the CDR3 is TGTGCCAGCAGTTTACCCGGGACATCGAACTATGGCTACACCTTC. Translation: CASSLPGTSNYGYTF.

V is TRBV18 and J is TRBJ1-1; maybe TRBD1 (5 bases). Germline CDR1 reads KGHSH; CDR2 reads LQKENI. CDR3 length: 13 amino acids. With 5 bases removed from V and 1 base from J, the gap between germline ends came to 8 bases. This CDR3 reads CASSSTENTEAFF. CDR3 coding DNA: TGTGCCAGCTCATCGACAGAGAACACTGAAGCTTTCTTT.

The chain recombines TRBV14 with TRBJ2-7; 7 bases agree with TRBD1. Germline CDR1 is SGHDN and CDR2 is FVKESK. The CDR3 is 14 amino acids. Trimming cost V 4 bases and J 3 bases; bases outside gene matches: 6. The CDR3 protein is CASSRQGFIYEQYF. For the CDR3, the DNA is TGTGCCAGCAGCCGACAGGGATTTATCTACGAGCAGTACTTC.

The rearrangement links TRBV7-2 to TRBJ2-3; 11 nucleotides line up with TRBD2. Germline CDR1 reads SGHTA; CDR2 reads FQGNSA. V lost 5 bases, J lost 1 base, and 5 bases stayed unmatched. The CDR3 contains 16 residues. CDR3 residues: CASSPGLAVRTDTQYF. CDR3 bases: TGTGCCAGCAGCCCGGGACTAGCGGTCCGCACAGATACGCAGTATTTT.

CDR3: CSASTGSYNEQFF. The CDR3 nucleotides are TGCAGCGCCTCGACAGGCTCCTACAATGAGCAGTTCTTC. The rearrangement joins TRBV29-1 to TRBJ2-1; D is perhaps TRBD1 (6 bases). The CDR3 has 13 residues. Germline loops: CDR1 SQVTM, CDR2 ANQGSEA. Trimming took off 7 bases at V and 0 bases at J, with 10 bases between the two ends.

The J gene is TRBJ2-3, the V gene TRBV5-1; TRBD2 might be the D (7 bases). Germline CDR1 reads SGHRS; CDR2 reads YFSETQ. Trimming pared 0 bases from V and 0 bases from J, leaving 14 bases between. This CDR3 comprises 17 residues. The CDR3 protein is CASSLAIRGASTDTQYF. CDR3 coding DNA: TGCGCCAGCAGCTTGGCGATTCGGGGGGCGAGCACAGATACGCAGTATTTT. Complete variable domain (other parts from reference TRBV5-1 and TRBJ2-3): KAGVTQTPRYLIKTRGQQVTLSCSPISGHRSVSWYQQTPGQGLQFLFEYFSETQRNKGNFPGRFSGRQFSNSRSEMNVSTLELGDSALYLCASSLAIRGASTDTQYFGPGTRLTVL.

The V gene is TRBV10-1, the J gene TRBJ2-3; 12 nucleotides align to TRBD2. J was trimmed by 0 bases and V by 11 bases; bases with no gene match: 12. Germline-derived CDR1 and CDR2 are WNHNN and SYGVQD (reference sequence). The CDR3 totals 17 residues. This CDR3 reads CAAALAGGMTSTDTQYF. In DNA form, the CDR3 reads TGCGCCGCCGCCCTAGCGGGGGGGATGACTAGCACAGATACGCAGTATTTT.

The chain uses TRBV18 and TRBJ2-7; TRBD1 agrees at 9 bases. The CDR3 covers 15 residues. CDR1 and CDR2 from the germline V gene are KGHSH and LQKENI. V was pared by 3 bases and J by 6 bases, with 9 bases of the junction left unmatched. The CDR3 nucleotides are TGTGCCAGCTCACCGAAAGACAGGGGGTTTTCCGAGCAGTACTTC. Its protein is CASSPKDRGFSEQYF.

The CDR3 protein is CSVSPTGGPDTQYF. The CDR3 region has the DNA TGCAGCGTTTCCCCCACAGGGGGCCCAGATACGCAGTATTTT. The chain joins TRBV29-1 to TRBJ2-3, with 9 bases that match TRBD1. Germline V gene lookup returns CDR1 SQVTM and CDR2 ANQGSEA. The CDR3 consists of 14 residues. Trimming cost V 5 bases and J 4 bases; bases outside gene matches: 7.

The rearrangement links TRBV9 to TRBJ1-6; D is uncertain. CDR3 length: 17 amino acids. V was clipped by 3 bases and J by 0 bases, with 13 bases between them. Per germline, CDR1 SGDLS and CDR2 YYNGEE. The CDR3 coding sequence is TGTGCCAGCAGCGGAAAAGAGGGTGGCTCCTATAATTCACCCCTCCACTTT. It translates to CASSGKEGGSYNSPLHF.

The chain carries TRBV6-5 and TRBJ2-5, with D unresolved. The germline CDR1 and CDR2 sequences are MNHEY and SVGAGI. With 2 bases removed from V and 9 bases from J, the gap between germline ends came to 10 bases. The CDR3 consists of 12 residues. This CDR3 is CASSYPEFPQYF. CDR3 nucleotides: TGTGCCAGCAGTTACCCGGAGTTCCCCCAGTACTTC.

The chain has TRBV9 and TRBJ2-7; the match to TRBD1 covers 9 bases. CDR1 and CDR2 (germline): SGDLS, YYNGEE. V was pared by 0 bases and J by 9 bases, with 10 bases of the junction left unmatched. The CDR3 consists of 15 residues. CDR3 loop: CASSVGRTGDDGQYF. The CDR3 region has the DNA TGTGCCAGCAGCGTAGGGAGGACAGGGGATGATGGGCAGTACTTC. Looking up the rest from reference TRBV9 and TRBJ2-7 gives the full variable domain: DSGVTQTPKHLITATGQRVTLRCSPRSGDLSVYWYQQSLDQGLQFLIQYYNGEERAKGNILERFSAQQFPDLHSELNLSSLELGDSALYFCASSVGRTGDDGQYFGPGTRLTVT.

The chain is built from TRBV6-9 and TRBJ1-2; the match to TRBD1 covers 12 bases. V was clipped by 2 bases and J by 4 bases; unmatched bases: 5. Germline assignment: CDR1 MNHGY and CDR2 SVAAGI. This CDR3 has 16 amino acids. Written as DNA, the CDR3 is TGTGCCAGCAGTTATCCCCGGGACAGGGGGCGCTATGGCTACACCTTC. Amino acid sequence: CASSYPRDRGRYGYTF.

The chain employs TRBV29-1 and TRBJ2-5, with 7 positions matching TRBD1. The ends lost 4 bases at V and 4 bases at J; junction bases unmatched: 6. Per the germline V gene, CDR1 is SQVTM and CDR2 is ANQGSEA. The CDR3 totals 13 residues. The chain's CDR3 is CSVATGAGETQYF. CDR3 coding DNA: TGCAGCGTTGCTACAGGGGCCGGAGAGACCCAGTACTTC.

The chain joins TRBV7-9 to TRBJ2-1; TRBD1 might be the D (5 bases). This CDR3 is built from 15 residues. Germline V gene sequence: CDR1 SEHNR, CDR2 FQNEAQ (reference sequence). Trimming cost V 6 bases and J 5 bases, with 17 bases left between them. The CDR3 nucleotides are TGTGCCAGCAGTCTTTGGCAGGGTAAGAACAATGAGCAGTTCTTC. Translated: CASSLWQGKNNEQFF.

The chain combines TRBV20-1 with TRBJ1-5; D uncertain. The germline V and J ends were trimmed by 7 bases and 7 bases, with 8 bases remaining between them. This CDR3 has 10 amino acids. Germline V gene lookup returns CDR1 DFQATT and CDR2 SNEGSKA (reference sequence). CDR3 amino acids: CSVGVQPQHF. The CDR3 nucleotides read TGCAGTGTTGGAGTGCAGCCCCAGCATTTT.

This chain links TRBV29-1 with TRBJ2-2; maybe TRBD1 (6 bases). Deletions cut 5 bases from V and 0 bases from J, with 10 bases between. The CDR3 covers 14 residues. Germline-derived CDR1 and CDR2 are SQVTM and ANQGSEA. The CDR3 bases are TGCAGCGTTTCTGGGACAACGAACACCGGGGAGCTGTTTTTT. Its translation: CSVSGTTNTGELFF.

The chain links TRBV15 to TRBJ2-5, with 9 bases lining up with TRBD1. Losses at the gene ends were 1 base for V and 5 bases for J; bases not matched to a gene: 5. CDR3 size: 15 residues. CDR1 is LNHNV, CDR2 YYDKDF, per germline (reference sequence). In nucleotides, the CDR3 is TGTGCCACCAGCAGAGGGACAGGGGTTGGGGAGACCCAGTACTTC. This translates into CATSRGTGVGETQYF. Full variable domain (missing parts from reference TRBV15 and TRBJ2-5): DAMVIQNPRYQVTQFGKPVTLSCSQTLNHNVMYWYQQKSSQAPKLLFHYYDKDFNNEADTPDNFQSRRPNTSFCFLDIRSPGLGDTAMYLCATSRGTGVGETQYFGPGTRLLVL.

This sequence joins TRBV23-1 and TRBJ1-6; no clear D gene. TRBV23-1 is marked as an open reading frame, function uncertain. The CDR3 spans 15 residues. V was pared by 4 bases and J by 0 bases, with 7 bases between. CDR3 region: CASSPRSSYNSPLHF. The CDR3 DNA reads as TGCGCCAGCAGTCCAAGGAGCTCCTATAATTCACCCCTCCACTTT.